This T cell receptor beta chain originates from a study of T cell responses to AZD1222 COVID-19 vaccine. The repertoire was sequenced with immunoSEQ multiplex PCR; TCRdb's copy has only in-frame clones and lacks some. The sample shows around 200,000 clones, approximately 94% of them seen only once. Findings and caveats of the study: Possibly, clonal diversity was underestimated; donors were largely white British and included more females. Repertoires were obtained only post-peak T cell response.

For this clone: Its antigen is unknown.

Losses at the gene ends were 9 bases for V and 2 bases for J; bases not matched to a gene: 7. CDR1 and CDR2 (germline): MRHNA, SNTAGT. The CDR3 covers 16 residues. This clonotype was sampled from an adult who received the AZD1222 COVID-19 vaccine. The starting material was peripheral blood, obtained 28 days after the second AZD1222 dose. This chain connects TRBV6-4 to TRBJ1-4; 12 positions agree with TRBD1. This CDR3 is CARTGTGGVTNEKLFF. The CDR3 nucleotides read TGTGCCAGGACCGGGACAGGGGGCGTCACTAATGAAAAACTGTTTTTT.